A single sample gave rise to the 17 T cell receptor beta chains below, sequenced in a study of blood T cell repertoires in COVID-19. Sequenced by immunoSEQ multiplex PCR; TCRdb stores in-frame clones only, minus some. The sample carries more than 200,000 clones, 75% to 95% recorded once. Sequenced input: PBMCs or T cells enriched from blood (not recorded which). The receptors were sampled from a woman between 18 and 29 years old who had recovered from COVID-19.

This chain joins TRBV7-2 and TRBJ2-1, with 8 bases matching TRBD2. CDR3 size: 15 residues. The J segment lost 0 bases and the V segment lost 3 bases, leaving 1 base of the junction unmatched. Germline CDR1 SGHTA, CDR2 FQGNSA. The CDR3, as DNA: TGTGCCAGCAGCTTTGCGGGGGGCTCCTACAATGAGCAGTTCTTC. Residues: CASSFAGGSYNEQFF.

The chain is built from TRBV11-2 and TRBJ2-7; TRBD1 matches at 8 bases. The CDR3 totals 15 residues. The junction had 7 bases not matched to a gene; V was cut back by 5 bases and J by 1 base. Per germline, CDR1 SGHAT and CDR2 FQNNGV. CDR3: CASSPGQGQSYEQYF. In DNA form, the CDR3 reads TGTGCCAGCAGCCCCGGACAGGGTCAGTCCTACGAGCAGTACTTC.

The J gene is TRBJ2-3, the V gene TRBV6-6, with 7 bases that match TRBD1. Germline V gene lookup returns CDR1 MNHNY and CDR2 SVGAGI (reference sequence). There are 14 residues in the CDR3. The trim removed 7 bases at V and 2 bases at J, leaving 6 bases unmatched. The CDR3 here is CASKGAGLTDTQYF. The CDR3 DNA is TGTGCCAGCAAGGGGGCGGGCCTCACAGATACGCAGTATTTT.

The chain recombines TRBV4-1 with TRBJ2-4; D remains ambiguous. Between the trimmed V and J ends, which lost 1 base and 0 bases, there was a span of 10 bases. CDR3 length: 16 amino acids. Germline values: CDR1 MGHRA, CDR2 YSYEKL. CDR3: CASSQVSTVAKNIQYF. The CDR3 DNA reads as TGCGCCAGCAGCCAAGTAAGCACGGTAGCCAAAAACATTCAGTACTTC.

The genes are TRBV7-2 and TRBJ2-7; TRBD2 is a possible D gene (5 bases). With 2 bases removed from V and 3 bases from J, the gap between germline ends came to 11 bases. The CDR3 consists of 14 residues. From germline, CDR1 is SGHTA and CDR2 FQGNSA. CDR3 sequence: CASSLTSGIYEQYF. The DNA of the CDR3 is TGTGCCAGCAGCTTAACTAGTGGGATCTACGAGCAGTACTTC.

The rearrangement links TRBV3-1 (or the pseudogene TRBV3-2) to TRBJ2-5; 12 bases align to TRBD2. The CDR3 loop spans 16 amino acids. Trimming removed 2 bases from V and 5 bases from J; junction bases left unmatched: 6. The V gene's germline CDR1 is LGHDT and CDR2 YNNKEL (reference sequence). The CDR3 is CASSQRSLAGGETQYF. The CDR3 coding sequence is TGTGCCAGCAGCCAACGGTCACTAGCGGGAGGTGAGACCCAGTACTTC.

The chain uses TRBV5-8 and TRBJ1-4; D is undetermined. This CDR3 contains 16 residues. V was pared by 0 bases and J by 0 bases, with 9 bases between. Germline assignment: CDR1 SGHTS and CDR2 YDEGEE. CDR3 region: CASSLGAIATNEKLFF. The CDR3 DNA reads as TGTGCCAGCAGCTTGGGGGCGATTGCAACTAATGAAAAACTGTTTTTT.

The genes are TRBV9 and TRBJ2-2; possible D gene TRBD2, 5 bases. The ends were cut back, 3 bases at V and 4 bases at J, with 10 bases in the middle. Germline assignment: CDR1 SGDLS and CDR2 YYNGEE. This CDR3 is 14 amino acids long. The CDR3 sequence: CASSARGGTGELFF. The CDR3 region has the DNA TGTGCCAGCAGCGCCCGGGGTGGCACCGGGGAGCTGTTTTTT.

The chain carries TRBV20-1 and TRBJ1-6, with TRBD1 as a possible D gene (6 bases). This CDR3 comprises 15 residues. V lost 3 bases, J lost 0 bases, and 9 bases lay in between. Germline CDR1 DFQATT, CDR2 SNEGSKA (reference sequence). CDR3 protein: CSASTGSSYNSPLHF. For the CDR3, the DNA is TGCAGTGCTAGTACAGGGAGCTCCTATAATTCACCCCTCCACTTT.

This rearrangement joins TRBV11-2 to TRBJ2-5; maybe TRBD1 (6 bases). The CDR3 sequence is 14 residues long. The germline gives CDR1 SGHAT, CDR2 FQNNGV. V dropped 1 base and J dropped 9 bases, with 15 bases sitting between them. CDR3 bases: TGTGCCAGCAGCTTAGTAGGGGGTTATGATTCCCAGTACTTC. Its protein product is CASSLVGGYDSQYF.

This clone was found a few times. This CDR3 reads CATSDSGPLAHEQFF. The CDR3 DNA reads TGTGCCACCAGTGACTCCGGCCCCTTAGCTCATGAGCAGTTCTTC. J is TRBJ2-1 and V is TRBV24-1; no reliable D call. CDR1 and CDR2 from the germline V gene are KGHDR and SFDVKD. There are 15 residues in the CDR3. Trimming left V 4 bases short and J 8 bases short, with 17 bases between.

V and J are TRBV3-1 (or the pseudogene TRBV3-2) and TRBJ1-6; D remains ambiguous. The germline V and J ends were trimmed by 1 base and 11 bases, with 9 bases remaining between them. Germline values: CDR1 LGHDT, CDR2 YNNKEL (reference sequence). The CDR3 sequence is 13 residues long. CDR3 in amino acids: CASSQVEATPLHF. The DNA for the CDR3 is TGTGCCAGCAGCCAAGTAGAGGCCACACCCCTCCACTTT.

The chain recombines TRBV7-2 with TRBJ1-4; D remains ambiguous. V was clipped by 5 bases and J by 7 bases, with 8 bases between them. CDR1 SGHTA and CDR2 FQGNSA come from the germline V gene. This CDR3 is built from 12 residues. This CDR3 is CASSNRGEKLFF. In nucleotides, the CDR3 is TGTGCCAGCAGCAACCGGGGTGAAAAACTGTTTTTT.

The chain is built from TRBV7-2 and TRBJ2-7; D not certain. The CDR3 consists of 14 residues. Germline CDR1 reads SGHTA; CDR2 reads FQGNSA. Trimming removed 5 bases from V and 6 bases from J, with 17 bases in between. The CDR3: CASSLDPPRGEQYF. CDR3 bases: TGTGCCAGCAGCCTAGATCCACCGAGAGGCGAGCAGTACTTC. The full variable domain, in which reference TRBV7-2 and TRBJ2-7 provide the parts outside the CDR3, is GAGVSQSPSNKVTEKGKDVELRCDPISGHTALYWYRQSLGQGLEFLIYFQGNSAPDKSGLPSDRFSAERTGGSVSTLTIQRTQQEDSAVYLCASSLDPPRGEQYFGPGTRLTVT.

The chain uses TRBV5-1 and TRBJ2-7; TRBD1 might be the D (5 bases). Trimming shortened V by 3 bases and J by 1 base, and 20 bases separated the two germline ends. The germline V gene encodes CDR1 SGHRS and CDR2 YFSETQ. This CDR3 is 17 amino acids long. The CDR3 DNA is TGCGCCAGCAGCTGGGGTACCGCCCGTGGGGCTTCCTACGAGCAGTACTTC. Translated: CASSWGTARGASYEQYF. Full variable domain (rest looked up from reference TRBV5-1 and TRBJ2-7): KAGVTQTPRYLIKTRGQQVTLSCSPISGHRSVSWYQQTPGQGLQFLFEYFSETQRNKGNFPGRFSGRQFSNSRSEMNVSTLELGDSALYLCASSWGTARGASYEQYFGPGTRLTVT.

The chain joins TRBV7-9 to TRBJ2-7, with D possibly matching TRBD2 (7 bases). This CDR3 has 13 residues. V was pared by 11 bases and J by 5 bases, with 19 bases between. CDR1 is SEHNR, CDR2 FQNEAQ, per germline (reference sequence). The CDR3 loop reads CAVQQGTTDEQYF. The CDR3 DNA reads TGTGCCGTCCAGCAGGGGACTACCGACGAGCAGTACTTC.

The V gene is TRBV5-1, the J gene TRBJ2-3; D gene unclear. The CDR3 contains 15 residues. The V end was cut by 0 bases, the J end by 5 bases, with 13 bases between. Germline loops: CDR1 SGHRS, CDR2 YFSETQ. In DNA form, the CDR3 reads TGCGCCAGCAGCTTGGGAGACCGCCGAGGAGATACGCAGTATTTT. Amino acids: CASSLGDRRGDTQYF.